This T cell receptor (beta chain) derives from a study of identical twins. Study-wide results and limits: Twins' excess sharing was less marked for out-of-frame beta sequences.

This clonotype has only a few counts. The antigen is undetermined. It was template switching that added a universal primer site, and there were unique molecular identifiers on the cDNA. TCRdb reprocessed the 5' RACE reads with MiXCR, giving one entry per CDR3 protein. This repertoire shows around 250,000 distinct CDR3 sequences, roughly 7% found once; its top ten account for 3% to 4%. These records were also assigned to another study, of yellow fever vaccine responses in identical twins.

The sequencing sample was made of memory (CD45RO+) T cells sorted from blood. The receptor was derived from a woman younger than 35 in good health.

CDR3 residues: CSARAALAGVYEQYF. CDR3 DNA sequence: TGCAGTGCTAGAGCGGCGCTAGCGGGAGTCTACGAGCAGTACTTC. The rearrangement joins TRBV20-1 to TRBJ2-7; 10 bases are a match to TRBD2. CDR3 length: 15 residues. J gave up 3 bases and V 1 base, and 6 bases lay outside the gene matches. Germline V gene sequence: CDR1 DFQATT, CDR2 SNEGSKA (reference sequence).